This T cell receptor (beta chain) was identified in a study of human T cells and chemical hapten exposure. About this clonotype: A read error is possible here, since a much larger clone lies one base away.

V lost 5 bases and J 5 bases, leaving 15 bases between the germline ends. This CDR3 comprises 14 residues. From germline, CDR1 is SEHNR and CDR2 FQNEAQ (reference sequence). TCRdb analysed the RACE reads with MiXCR anew, one entry per CDR3 protein. The sample yields around 380,000 distinct CDR3 sequences, around 5.5% seen once. Time point meaning: pre-sensitization, week 0. Treatment described: therapeutic diphenylcyclopropenone sensitization with weekly scalp DPC. This TCR was sampled from a woman aged 18-30 years with alopecia areata. Some clones in this sample may be carry-over from other donors' samples. V is TRBV7-9 and J is TRBJ2-5, with D perhaps matching TRBD2 (7 bases). The input for sequencing was whole blood, taken in connection with sensitization to the hapten diphenylcyclopropenone (DPC). The CDR3: CASSIMGGAETQYF. DNA for the CDR3: TGTGCCAGCAGCATCATGGGGGGGGCCGAGACCCAGTACTTC.